This is a list of T cell receptor beta chains from one sample in a study of blood T cell repertoires in COVID-19. Generated by immunoSEQ multiplex PCR, the TCRdb table keeps only in-frame clones and is missing some. The table includes 110,000 to 150,000 clones, 70% to 90% detected once. Specimen: peripheral blood. The receptors derive from a man between 70 and 80 years old with acute or convalescent COVID-19. Each CDR3 is given with its conserved first and last residue.

V,CDR3
TRBV29-1,CSAAQGSGELFF
TRBV24-1,CATSDPNDSATNEKLFF
TRBV7-3,CASSLEPTRSETQYF
TRBV24-1,CATSDLTASGSRHEQFF
TRBV11-2,CASSLGLLVSPGEQYF
TRBV2,CASSDPQTGGSYEQYF
TRBV15,CATSRSVGKGFLSSYNSPLHF
TRBV28,CASRESDREQFF
TRBV3-1/TRBV3-2,CASSLTGDYGYTF
TRBV3-1/TRBV3-2,CASSATQGISYEQYF
TRBV15,CATRGTREAFF
TRBV29-1,CSVFVETQYF
TRBV18,CASSPGRARDTEAFF
TRBV7-2,CASSSPGDSDVLRETQYF
TRBV11-2,CASSRTGTSPTGELFF
TRBV18,CASSPTTASNEKLFF
TRBV18,CASSPRADRPYEQYF
TRBV5-1,CASSLVAGGPGTGELFF
TRBV28,CASSLLWGRDTQYF
TRBV12-2,CASRPPGTGINNSPLHF
TRBV13,CASSLAGVGDTLYEQYF
TRBV18,CASSPSQGINEKLFF
TRBV2,CASGSVPNTEAFF
TRBV2,CASNPGQGNSPLHF
TRBV19,CASSKPGQGMVGELFF
TRBV18,CASSPPTGTGNTIYF
TRBV10-3,CAISDLNTGELFF
TRBV11-2,CASRYSGTLNEKLFF
TRBV12-5,CASGPEGSNTGELFF
TRBV2,CASGPRQGDTIYF
TRBV9,CASSVEGQGATEAFF
TRBV6-5,CASTRDRRGTGELFF
TRBV9,CASGASYGYTF
TRBV15,CATSRDKRSEQYF
TRBV6-5,CASSHSSTGELFF
TRBV19,CASSIRHLGGEQFF
TRBV2,CASSRQGAGGNTIYF
TRBV9,CASSRQGESTEAFF
TRBV6-4,CASSDPGGGYTF
TRBV18,CASGLLADTQYF
TRBV9,CASSVRTSNTGELFF
TRBV29-1,CSVEANLDEQFF
TRBV2,CASSGNRGGNVLTF
TRBV24-1,CATSDPSTGGAFYGYTF
TRBV7-6,CASSWGLSSTDTQYF
TRBV6-6,CASSWGQGLSNQPQHF
TRBV5-1,CASSLVGTGRETQYF
TRBV18,CASSPLAGGYNEQFF
TRBV2,CASSFGTLSNQPQHF
TRBV21-1,CASSKGGTEAFF
TRBV2,CASKRGQQYEQYF
TRBV30,CAWRRGGSNQPQHF
TRBV28,CASSSSLQGVGSNQPQHF
TRBV5-1,CASSLAHLAGGTDTQYF
TRBV10-2,CASSDPGIRTGNTIYF
TRBV9,CASSAGLAGGPGEEQFF
TRBV5-4,CASSLQGASETQYF